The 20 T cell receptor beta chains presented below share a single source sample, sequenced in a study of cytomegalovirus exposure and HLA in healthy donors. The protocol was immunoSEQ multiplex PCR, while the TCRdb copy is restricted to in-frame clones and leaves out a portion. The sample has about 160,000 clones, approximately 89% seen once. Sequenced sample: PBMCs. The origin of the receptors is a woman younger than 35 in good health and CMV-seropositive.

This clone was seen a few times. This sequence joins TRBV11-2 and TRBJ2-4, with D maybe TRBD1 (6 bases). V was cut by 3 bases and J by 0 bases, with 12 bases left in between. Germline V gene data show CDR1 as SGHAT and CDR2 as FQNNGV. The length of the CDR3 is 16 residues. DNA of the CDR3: TGTGCCAGCAGCTTCCCTGAGACAGGAGCCAAAAACATTCAGTACTTC. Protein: CASSFPETGAKNIQYF.

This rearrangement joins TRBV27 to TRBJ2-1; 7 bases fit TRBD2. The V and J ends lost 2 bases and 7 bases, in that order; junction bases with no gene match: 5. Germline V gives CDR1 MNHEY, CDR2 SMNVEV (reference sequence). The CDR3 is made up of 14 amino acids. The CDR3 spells CASSLGTTSNEQFF. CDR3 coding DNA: TGTGCCAGCAGTTTAGGGACTACCTCAAATGAGCAGTTCTTC.

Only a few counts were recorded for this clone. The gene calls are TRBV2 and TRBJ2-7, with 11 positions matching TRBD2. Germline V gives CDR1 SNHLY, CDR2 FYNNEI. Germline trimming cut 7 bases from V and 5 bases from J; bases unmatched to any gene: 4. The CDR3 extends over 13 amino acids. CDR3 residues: CASTLLAGDEQYF. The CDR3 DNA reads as TGTGCCAGCACCTTACTAGCGGGAGACGAGCAGTACTTC.

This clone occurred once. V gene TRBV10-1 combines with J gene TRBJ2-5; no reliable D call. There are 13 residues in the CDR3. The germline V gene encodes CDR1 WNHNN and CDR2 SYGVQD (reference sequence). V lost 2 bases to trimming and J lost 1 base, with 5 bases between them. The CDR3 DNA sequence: TGCGCCAGCAGTGAGGGCAGCCAAGAGACCCAGTACTTC. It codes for CASSEGSQETQYF.

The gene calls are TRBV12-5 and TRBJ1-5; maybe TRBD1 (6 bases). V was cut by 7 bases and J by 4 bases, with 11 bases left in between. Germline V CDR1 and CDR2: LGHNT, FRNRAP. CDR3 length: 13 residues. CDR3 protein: CASARDINQPQHF. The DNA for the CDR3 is TGTGCTAGTGCCCGGGACATAAATCAGCCCCAGCATTTT. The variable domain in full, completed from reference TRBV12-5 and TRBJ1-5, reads DARVTQTPRHKVTEMGQEVTMRCQPILGHNTVFWYRQTMMQGLELLAYFRNRAPLDDSGMPKDRFSAEMPDATLATLKIQPSEPRDSAVYFCASARDINQPQHFGDGTRLSIL.

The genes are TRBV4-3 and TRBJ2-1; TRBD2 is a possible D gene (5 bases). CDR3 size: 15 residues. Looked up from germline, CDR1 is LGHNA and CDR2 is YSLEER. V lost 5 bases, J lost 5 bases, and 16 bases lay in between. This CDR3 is CASSDYRAPNNEQFF. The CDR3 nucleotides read TGCGCCAGCAGCGACTACCGGGCCCCAAACAATGAGCAGTTCTTC.

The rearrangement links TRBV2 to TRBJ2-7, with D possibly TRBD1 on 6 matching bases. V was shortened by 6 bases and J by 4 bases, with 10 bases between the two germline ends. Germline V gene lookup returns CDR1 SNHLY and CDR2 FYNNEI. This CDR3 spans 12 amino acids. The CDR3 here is CASRGTGYEQYF. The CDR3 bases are TGTGCCAGCAGGGGTACAGGGTACGAGCAGTACTTC.

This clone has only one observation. The CDR3 sequence is CASSYQGLAEGDTQYF. The DNA for the CDR3 is TGTGCCAGCAGTTACCAGGGACTAGCGGAGGGAGATACGCAGTATTTT. V usage is TRBV6-5 and J usage is TRBJ2-3; TRBD2 matches 11 bases. J lost 5 bases, V lost 2 bases, and 6 bases had no gene match. CDR1 MNHEY and CDR2 SVGAGI come from the germline V gene. CDR3 length: 16 residues.

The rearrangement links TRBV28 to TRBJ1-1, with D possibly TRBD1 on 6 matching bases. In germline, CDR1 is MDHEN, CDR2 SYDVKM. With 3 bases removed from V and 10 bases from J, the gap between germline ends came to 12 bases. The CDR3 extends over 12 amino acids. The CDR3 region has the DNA TGTGCCAGCAGTTTTGCTAGGGGGGGAGCTTTCTTT. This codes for CASSFARGGAFF. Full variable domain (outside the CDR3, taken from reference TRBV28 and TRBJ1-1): DVKVTQSSRYLVKRTGEKVFLECVQDMDHENMFWYRQDPGLGLRLIYFSYDVKMKEKGDIPEGYSVSREKKERFSLILESASTNQTSMYLCASSFARGGAFFGQGTRLTVV.

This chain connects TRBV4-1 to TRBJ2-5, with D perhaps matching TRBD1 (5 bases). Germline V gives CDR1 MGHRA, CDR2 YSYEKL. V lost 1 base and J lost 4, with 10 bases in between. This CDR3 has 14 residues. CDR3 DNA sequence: TGCGCCAGCAGCCAAGGGGGCTTAATAGAGACCCAGTACTTC. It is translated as CASSQGGLIETQYF.

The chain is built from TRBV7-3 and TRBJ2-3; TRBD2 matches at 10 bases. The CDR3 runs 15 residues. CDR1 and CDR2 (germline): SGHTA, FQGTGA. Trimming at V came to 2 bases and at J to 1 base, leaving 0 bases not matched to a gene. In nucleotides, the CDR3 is TGTGCCAGCAGCTTAGGGACTAGCGGCACAGATACGCAGTATTTT. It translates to CASSLGTSGTDTQYF.

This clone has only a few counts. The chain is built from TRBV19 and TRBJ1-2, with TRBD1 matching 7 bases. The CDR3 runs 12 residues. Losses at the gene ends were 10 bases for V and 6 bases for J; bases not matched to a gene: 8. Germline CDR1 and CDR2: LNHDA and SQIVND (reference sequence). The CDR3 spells CATKTGLNGYTF. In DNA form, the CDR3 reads TGTGCCACTAAGACAGGGTTGAATGGCTACACCTTC.

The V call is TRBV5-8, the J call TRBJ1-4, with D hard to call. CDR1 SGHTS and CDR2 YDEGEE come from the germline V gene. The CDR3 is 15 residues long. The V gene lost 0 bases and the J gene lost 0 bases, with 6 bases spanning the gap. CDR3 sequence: CASSLGAATNEKLFF. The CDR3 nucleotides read TGTGCCAGCAGCTTGGGGGCAGCAACTAATGAAAAACTGTTTTTT.

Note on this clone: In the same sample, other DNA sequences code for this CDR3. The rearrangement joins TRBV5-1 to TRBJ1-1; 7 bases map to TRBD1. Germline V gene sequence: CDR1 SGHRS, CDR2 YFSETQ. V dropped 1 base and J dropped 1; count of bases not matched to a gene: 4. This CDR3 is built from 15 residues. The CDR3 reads CASSLIAGGNTEAFF. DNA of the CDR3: TGCGCCAGCAGCTTGATCGCAGGGGGGAACACTGAAGCTTTCTTT.

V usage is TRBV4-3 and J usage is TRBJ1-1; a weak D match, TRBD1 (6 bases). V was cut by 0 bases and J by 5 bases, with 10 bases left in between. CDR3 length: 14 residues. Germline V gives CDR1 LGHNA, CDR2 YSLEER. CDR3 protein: CASSQDEGGTEAFF. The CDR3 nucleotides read TGCGCCAGCAGCCAAGATGAGGGGGGGACTGAAGCTTTCTTT.

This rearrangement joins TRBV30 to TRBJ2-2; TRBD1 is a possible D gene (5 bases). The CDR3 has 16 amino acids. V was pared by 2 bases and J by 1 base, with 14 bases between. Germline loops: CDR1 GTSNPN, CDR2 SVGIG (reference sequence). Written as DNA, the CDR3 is TGTGCCTGGAGTAACATAGGGGCCCAGAACACCGGGGAGCTGTTTTTT. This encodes CAWSNIGAQNTGELFF.

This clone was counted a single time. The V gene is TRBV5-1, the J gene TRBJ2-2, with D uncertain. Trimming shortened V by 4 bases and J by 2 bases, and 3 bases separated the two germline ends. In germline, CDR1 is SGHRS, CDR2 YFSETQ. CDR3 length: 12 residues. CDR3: CASSPNTGELFF. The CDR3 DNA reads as TGCGCCAGCAGCCCAAACACCGGGGAGCTGTTTTTT.

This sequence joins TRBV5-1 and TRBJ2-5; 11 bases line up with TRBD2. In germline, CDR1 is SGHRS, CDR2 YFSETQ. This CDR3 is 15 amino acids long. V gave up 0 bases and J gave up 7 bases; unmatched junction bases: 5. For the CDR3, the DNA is TGCGCCAGCAGCTTGGAACTAGCGGGAGATTGGACCCAGTACTTC. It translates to CASSLELAGDWTQYF.

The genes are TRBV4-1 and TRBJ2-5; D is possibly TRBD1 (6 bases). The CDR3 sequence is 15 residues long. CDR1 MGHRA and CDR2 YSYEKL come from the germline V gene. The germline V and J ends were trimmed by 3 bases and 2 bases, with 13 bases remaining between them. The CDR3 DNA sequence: TGCGCCAGCAGCCACCCGGGACATATACAAGAGACCCAGTACTTC. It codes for CASSHPGHIQETQYF.

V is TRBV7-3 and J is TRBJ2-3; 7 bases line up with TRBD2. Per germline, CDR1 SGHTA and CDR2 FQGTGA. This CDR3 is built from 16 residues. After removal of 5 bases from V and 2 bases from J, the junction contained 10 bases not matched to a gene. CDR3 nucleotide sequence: TGTGCCAGCAGCACCAGAGCGGGGAGTCTCACAGATACGCAGTATTTT. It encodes CASSTRAGSLTDTQYF.